This T cell receptor beta chain was captured by sequencing in a study of T cell responses to AZD1222 COVID-19 vaccine. As for the study in general: Combined were second doses at about 4 or about 12 weeks. The study's findings and limits: The peak T cell response came first, and repertoires were sampled only after it. Females made up more of the donors, who were largely white British, and clonal diversity may have come out too low.

Clones were sequenced by immunoSEQ multiplex PCR, and TCRdb holds only the in-frame ones, with some missing. Here the sample spans about 180,000 clones, less than 95% being singletons. The CDR3 extends over 15 amino acids. The V segment lost 6 bases and the J segment 7 bases; nucleotides outside the gene matches: 14. The V gene's germline CDR1 is MNHEY and CDR2 SVGAGI. For this clone: The antigen remains unidentified.

V usage is TRBV6-5 and J usage is TRBJ1-2, with TRBD1 identical over 7 bases. The sequence was collected from an adult in good health. Sequencing was performed on peripheral blood, taken on day 0 of AZD1222 vaccination. Here the CDR3 reads CASSNPGQLTVGYTF. As DNA, the CDR3 is TGTGCCAGCAGCAACCCGGGACAGTTGACGGTTGGCTACACCTTC.